The present TCR beta chain was sequenced within a study of T cell repertoires in cytomegalovirus infection. Germline lookup yields CDR1 LNHDA and CDR2 SQIVND (reference sequence). The V gene lost 9 bases and the J gene lost 4 bases, with 18 bases spanning the gap. There are 14 residues in the CDR3. Note on this clonotype: Its antigen is not known.

TCRdb processed the reads anew with MiXCR; each CDR3 protein has one entry. The table has roughly 920,000 distinct CDR3 sequences, approximately 32% seen once; the top ten hold around an eighth. Sequenced here: cultured CD8+ T cells from PBMCs, sampled from culture after CMV antigen stimulation. The chain couples TRBV19 to TRBJ1-1; D gene uncertain. This clonotype was sampled from a human donor in good health (CMV status not recorded). Some clones in this sample may be carry-over from other donors' samples. The CDR3 loop is CASNRRALLTEAFF. CDR3 nucleotides: TGTGCCAGCAACCGACGGGCTCTACTCACTGAAGCTTTCTTT.